What follows is one T cell receptor (beta chain) and its context. This sample was included in a study of blood T cell repertoires in COVID-19. About the research overall: COVID-19 samples collected from the United States, Italy and Spain covered acute and convalescent phases. PBMCs, B-cell-depleted T cells, or T cells provided the cDNA or gDNA that made up the material.

The table came from immunoSEQ multiplex PCR; TCRdb's copy has only in-frame clones and leaves some out. Of approximately 240,000 clones in the sample, about 83% were seen once. V lost 1 base and J lost 3, with 9 bases in between. This CDR3 contains 14 residues. The V gene's germline CDR1 is SEHNR and CDR2 FQNEAQ (reference sequence). Patients in Seattle were enrolled during active infection, then followed longitudinally. The chain carries TRBV7-9 and TRBJ1-2; maybe TRBD1 (6 bases). This clonotype was sampled from a woman aged 25-40 years with COVID-19, enrolled during active disease. The source material was peripheral blood. Written as DNA, the CDR3 is TGTGCCAGCAGCTTAGAGACAGGTTACTATGGCTACACCTTC. It encodes CASSLETGYYGYTF.